The 32 T cell receptor beta chains reported below all come from one sample, sequenced in a study of monozygotic twins with inflammatory bowel disease. TCRdb reprocessed the 5' RACE reads; each CDR3 protein has one entry and no DNA is given. The sample table includes 300,000 to 350,000 distinct CDR3 sequences. Material: blood. Receptors were obtained from a human donor with ulcerative colitis or Crohn's disease, or a healthy co-twin of an affected twin (not recorded which).

The CDR3 protein is CAISDPGAPGNTIYF. This chain connects TRBV10-3 to TRBJ1-3; TCRdb calls TRBD1, which cannot be checked without DNA. The CDR3 contains 15 residues. The germline gives CDR1 ENHRY, CDR2 SYGVKD.

V gene TRBV12-3 or TRBV12-4 combines with J gene TRBJ1-1; TCRdb lists TRBD1, though no DNA is available to test this call. The CDR3 sequence is 16 residues long. The CDR3: CASSPTPGLLNTEAFF.

This chain joins TRBV20-1 and TRBJ2-7. Germline values: CDR1 DFQATT, CDR2 SNEGSKA (reference sequence). The CDR3 runs to 13 residues. The CDR3 here is CSAEGRSSYEQYF.

The rearrangement uses TRBV19 and TRBJ1-2; the D call of TRBD1 rests on TCRdb alone, since no DNA is present to check it. This CDR3 has 15 amino acids. In germline, CDR1 is LNHDA, CDR2 SQIVND (reference sequence). CDR3 in amino acids: CASLGDRVGNYGYTF.

The CDR3 spells CSSQSGDNEQFF. The genes are TRBV29-1 and TRBJ2-1; TCRdb outputs TRBD1, but without DNA this stays unchecked. The CDR3 length is 12 residues. Germline V gene sequence: CDR1 SQVTM, CDR2 ANQGSEA.

The chain links TRBV5-1 to TRBJ2-4; TCRdb's D call of TRBD2 is untestable without DNA. From germline, CDR1 is SGHRS and CDR2 YFSETQ. This CDR3 has 18 residues. The CDR3 loop reads CASGTGTSGINSKNIQYF.

The chain has TRBV20-1 and TRBJ1-2; TCRdb's D call, TRBD1, is unchecked because there is no DNA. The CDR3 is 14 residues long. The germline V gene has CDR1 DFQATT and CDR2 SNEGSKA (reference sequence). The CDR3 here is CSARLRDRGFGYTF.

The chain joins TRBV20-1 to TRBJ2-7; TCRdb indicates TRBD2, and absent DNA this call remains unverified. In germline, CDR1 is DFQATT, CDR2 SNEGSKA (reference sequence). This CDR3 is built from 17 residues. CDR3 protein: CSAGDGRLPSGSYEQYF.

The rearrangement joins TRBV15 to TRBJ2-1; TCRdb's D call, TRBD2, is unchecked because there is no DNA. Germline assignment: CDR1 LNHNV and CDR2 YYDKDF (reference sequence). This CDR3 has 13 amino acids. CDR3 sequence reads: CATSREGNNEQFF.

The chain employs TRBV15 and TRBJ2-5; TCRdb calls TRBD1, which cannot be checked without DNA. The germline gives CDR1 LNHNV, CDR2 YYDKDF (reference sequence). The CDR3 covers 16 residues. The CDR3 sequence is CATSRTRPGGEETQYF.

The gene calls are TRBV7-2 and TRBJ2-2; the TRBD2 assignment by TCRdb is unverifiable without DNA. This CDR3 spans 16 amino acids. CDR1 is SGHTA and CDR2 is FQGNSA in the germline V gene. The CDR3 sequence: CASSSIAGAFTGELFF.

The chain has TRBV24-1 and TRBJ2-3; TCRdb lists TRBD1, though no DNA is available to test this call. The CDR3 is made up of 16 amino acids. Germline assignment: CDR1 KGHDR and CDR2 SFDVKD. CDR3 residues: CATSNGGGLYTDTQYF.

This rearrangement joins TRBV5-5 to TRBJ2-7; TCRdb reports TRBD1, a call that lacks DNA to check it against. Germline V gene data show CDR1 as SGHKS and CDR2 as YYEKEE (reference sequence). There are 16 residues in the CDR3. CDR3 protein: CASSQRGGRDSYEQYF.

The chain recombines TRBV3-1 with TRBJ1-1; the D call of TRBD1 rests on TCRdb alone, since no DNA is present to check it. The CDR3 is made up of 12 amino acids. Germline CDR1 reads LGHDT; CDR2 reads YNNKEL (reference sequence). CDR3 amino acids: CASSQESQGAFF.

V and J are TRBV20-1 and TRBJ1-3; TCRdb designates TRBD1, a call that cannot be tested without DNA. The CDR3 sequence is 13 residues long. From germline, CDR1 is DFQATT and CDR2 SNEGSKA (reference sequence). CDR3 sequence: CSASGNLGNTIYF.

The rearrangement joins TRBV15 to TRBJ2-3; TCRdb's assignment of TRBD1 cannot be checked, as there is no DNA. The CDR3 contains 16 residues. CDR1 LNHNV and CDR2 YYDKDF come from the germline V gene (reference sequence). CDR3 residues: CATAKTGSPSTDTQYF.

The chain carries TRBV7-6 and TRBJ2-1; the D call from TCRdb, TRBD1, cannot be confirmed without DNA. The CDR3 is 15 residues long. Germline V gene sequence: CDR1 SGHVS, CDR2 FNYEAQ. The CDR3: CASSFLLAGQNEQFF.

The J gene is TRBJ1-5, the V gene TRBV6-6. CDR1 is MNHNY and CDR2 is SVGAGI in the germline V gene (reference sequence). The CDR3 sequence is 13 residues long. Here the CDR3 reads CASSYRVNQPQHF.

The V and J genes are TRBV11-2 and TRBJ1-5; with no DNA, the TCRdb D assignment of TRBD1 cannot be verified. The CDR3 consists of 13 residues. Germline V gene lookup returns CDR1 SGHAT and CDR2 FQNNGV. This chain's CDR3 is CVSSSDRGGPQHF.

The genes are TRBV5-1 and TRBJ1-2; with no DNA, the TCRdb D assignment of TRBD1 cannot be verified. CDR1 is SGHRS, CDR2 YFSETQ, per germline. This CDR3 has 14 amino acids. The CDR3 sequence is CASSTSTGIYGYTF.

The chain recombines TRBV3-1 with TRBJ2-7; lacking DNA, the TRBD2 call made by TCRdb goes unchecked. The CDR3 length is 17 residues. Germline CDR1 reads LGHDT; CDR2 reads YNNKEL (reference sequence). CDR3: CASSQDNVGLVHYEQYF.

The rearrangement links TRBV4-2 to TRBJ2-1; the TRBD1 assignment by TCRdb is unverifiable without DNA. CDR1 and CDR2 (germline): LGHNA, YNFKEQ. The CDR3 sequence is 15 residues long. The CDR3 loop reads CASSQETGGGNEQFF.

CDR3 sequence reads: CASSPTGGVNQPQHF. The rearrangement links TRBV7-2 to TRBJ1-5; TCRdb reports TRBD1, a call that lacks DNA to check it against. This CDR3 comprises 15 residues. CDR1 is SGHTA, CDR2 FQGNSA, per germline.

The chain employs TRBV6-2 or TRBV6-3 and TRBJ2-5; the D call of TRBD1 rests on TCRdb alone, since no DNA is present to check it. The CDR3 extends over 15 amino acids. The germline gives CDR1 MNHEY, CDR2 SVGEGT. CDR3 protein: CASSSSAGGWETQYF.

This chain links TRBV6-2 or TRBV6-3 with TRBJ2-6. This CDR3 region has 15 residues. CDR1 is MNHEY, CDR2 SVGEGT, per germline. The CDR3 sequence is CASSFRALGANVLTF.

V gene TRBV20-1 combines with J gene TRBJ1-1; TCRdb's assignment of TRBD1 cannot be checked, as there is no DNA. There are 11 residues in the CDR3. The germline V gene encodes CDR1 DFQATT and CDR2 SNEGSKA (reference sequence). This CDR3 reads CSATRGTEAFF.

The chain joins TRBV5-4 to TRBJ2-1; TCRdb outputs TRBD2, but without DNA this stays unchecked. CDR1 is SGHNT and CDR2 is YYREEE in the germline V gene (reference sequence). This CDR3 spans 15 amino acids. The CDR3 reads CASRRGLAGENEQFF.

This chain connects TRBV29-1 to TRBJ2-6. The CDR3 length is 15 residues. Germline CDR1 SQVTM, CDR2 ANQGSEA. CDR3: CSVGVGSIGANVLTF.

The chain recombines TRBV30 with TRBJ1-2; TCRdb selects TRBD1, and the lack of DNA leaves this call unchecked. CDR3 length: 15 residues. Germline CDR1 is GTSNPN and CDR2 is SVGIG (reference sequence). This CDR3 is CAWSEGVDRVDGYTF.

V is TRBV29-1 and J is TRBJ2-1; no DNA is available, so the TRBD2 call from TCRdb remains unchecked. The germline V gene has CDR1 SQVTM and CDR2 ANQGSEA. The CDR3 is made up of 17 amino acids. This CDR3 is CSVDGSSDRNKYNEQFF.

V gene TRBV3-1 combines with J gene TRBJ2-3; TCRdb selects TRBD2, and the lack of DNA leaves this call unchecked. The CDR3 totals 16 residues. Germline CDR1 is LGHDT and CDR2 is YNNKEL (reference sequence). The CDR3 spells CASSPTSGGPTDTQYF.

The chain recombines TRBV6-1 with TRBJ2-3; the TCRdb call, TRBD2, lacks DNA for checking. Germline CDR1 reads MNHNS; CDR2 reads SASEGT. This CDR3 has 15 residues. The CDR3 spells CASSRESLGVDTQYF.